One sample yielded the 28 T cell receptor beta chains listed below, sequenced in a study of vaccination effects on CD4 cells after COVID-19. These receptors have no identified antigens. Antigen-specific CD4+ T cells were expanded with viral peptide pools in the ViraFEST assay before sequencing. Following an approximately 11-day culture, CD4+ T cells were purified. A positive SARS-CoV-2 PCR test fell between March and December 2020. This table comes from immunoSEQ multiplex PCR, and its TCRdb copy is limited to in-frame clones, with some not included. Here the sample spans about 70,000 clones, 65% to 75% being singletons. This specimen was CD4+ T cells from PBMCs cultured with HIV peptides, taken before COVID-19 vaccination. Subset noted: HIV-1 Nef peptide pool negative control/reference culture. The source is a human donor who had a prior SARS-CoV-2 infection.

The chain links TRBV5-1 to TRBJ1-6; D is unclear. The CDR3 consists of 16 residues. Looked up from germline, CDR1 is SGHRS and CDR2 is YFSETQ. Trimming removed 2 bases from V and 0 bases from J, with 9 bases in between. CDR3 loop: CASSFDGSSYNSPLHF. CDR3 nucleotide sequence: TGCGCCAGCAGCTTCGACGGTAGCTCCTATAATTCACCCCTCCACTTT.

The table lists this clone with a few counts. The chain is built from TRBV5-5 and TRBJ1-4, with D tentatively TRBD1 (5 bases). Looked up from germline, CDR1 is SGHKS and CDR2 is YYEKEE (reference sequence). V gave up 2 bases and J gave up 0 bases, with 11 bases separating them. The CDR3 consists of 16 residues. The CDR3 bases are TGTGCCAGCAGCTTCTGGGACGGGACAACTAATGAAAAACTGTTTTTT. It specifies CASSFWDGTTNEKLFF.

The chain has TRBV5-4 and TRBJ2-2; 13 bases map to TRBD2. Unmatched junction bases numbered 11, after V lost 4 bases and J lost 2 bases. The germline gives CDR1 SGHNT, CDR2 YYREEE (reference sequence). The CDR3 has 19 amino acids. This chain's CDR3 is CASSPGGGLAGANTGELFF. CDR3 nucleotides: TGTGCCAGCAGCCCCGGCGGAGGACTAGCGGGAGCCAACACCGGGGAGCTGTTTTTT.

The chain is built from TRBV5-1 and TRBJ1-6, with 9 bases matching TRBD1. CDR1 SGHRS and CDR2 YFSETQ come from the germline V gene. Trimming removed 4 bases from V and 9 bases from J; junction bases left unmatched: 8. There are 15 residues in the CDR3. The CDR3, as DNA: TGCGCCAGCAGCAATAATGGACAGGGGTCTTCACCCCTCCACTTT. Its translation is CASSNNGQGSSPLHF.

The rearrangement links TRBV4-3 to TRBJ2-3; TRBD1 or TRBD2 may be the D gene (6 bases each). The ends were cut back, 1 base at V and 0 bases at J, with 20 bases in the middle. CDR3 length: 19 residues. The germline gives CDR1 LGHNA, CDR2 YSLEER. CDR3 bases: TGCGCCAGCAGCCAAGCCCCTATTGGGTGGGGGGCTAGCACAGATACGCAGTATTTT. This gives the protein CASSQAPIGWGASTDTQYF.

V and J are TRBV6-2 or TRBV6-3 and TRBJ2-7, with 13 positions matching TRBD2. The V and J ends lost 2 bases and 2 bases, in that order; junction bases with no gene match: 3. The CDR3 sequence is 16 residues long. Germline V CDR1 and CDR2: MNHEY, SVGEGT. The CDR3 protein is CASSYRGLAGAYEQYF. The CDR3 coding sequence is TGTGCCAGCAGTTACAGAGGACTAGCGGGAGCCTACGAGCAGTACTTC.

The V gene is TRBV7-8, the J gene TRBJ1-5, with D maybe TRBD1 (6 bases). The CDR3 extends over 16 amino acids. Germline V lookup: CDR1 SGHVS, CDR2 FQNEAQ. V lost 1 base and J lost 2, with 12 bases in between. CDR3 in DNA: TGTGCCAGCAGCTTAGGGTGGGACACCGGCAATCAGCCCCAGCATTTT. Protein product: CASSLGWDTGNQPQHF.

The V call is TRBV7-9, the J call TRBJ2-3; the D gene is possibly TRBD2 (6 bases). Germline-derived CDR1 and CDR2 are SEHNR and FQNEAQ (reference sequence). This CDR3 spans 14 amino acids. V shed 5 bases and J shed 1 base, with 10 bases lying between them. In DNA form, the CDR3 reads TGTGCCAGCAGCCAGGGACTTGGCACAGATACGCAGTATTTT. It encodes CASSQGLGTDTQYF. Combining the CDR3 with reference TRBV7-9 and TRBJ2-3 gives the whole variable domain DTGVSQNPRHKITKRGQNVTFRCDPISEHNRLYWYRQTLGQGPEFLTYFQNEAQLEKSRLLSDRFSAERPKGSFSTLEIQRTEQGDSAMYLCASSQGLGTDTQYFGPGTRLTVL.

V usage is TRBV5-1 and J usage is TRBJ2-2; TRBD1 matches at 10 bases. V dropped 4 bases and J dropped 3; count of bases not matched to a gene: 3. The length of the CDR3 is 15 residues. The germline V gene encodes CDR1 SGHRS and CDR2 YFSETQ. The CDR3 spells CASSIGTGDTGELFF. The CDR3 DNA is TGCGCCAGCAGCATCGGGACAGGGGACACCGGGGAGCTGTTTTTT.

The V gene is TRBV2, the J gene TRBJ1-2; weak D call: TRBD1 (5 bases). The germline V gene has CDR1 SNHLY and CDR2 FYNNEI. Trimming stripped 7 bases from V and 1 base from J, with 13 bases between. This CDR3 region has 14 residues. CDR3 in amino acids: CASIPGQYNYGYTF. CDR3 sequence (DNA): TGTGCCAGCATTCCTGGACAATATAACTATGGCTACACCTTC. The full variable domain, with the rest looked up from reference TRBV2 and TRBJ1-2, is EPEVTQTPSHQVTQMGQEVILRCVPISNHLYFYWYRQILGQKVEFLVSFYNNEISEKSEIFDDQFSVERPDGSNFTLKIRSTKLEDSAMYFCASIPGQYNYGYTFGSGTRLTVV.

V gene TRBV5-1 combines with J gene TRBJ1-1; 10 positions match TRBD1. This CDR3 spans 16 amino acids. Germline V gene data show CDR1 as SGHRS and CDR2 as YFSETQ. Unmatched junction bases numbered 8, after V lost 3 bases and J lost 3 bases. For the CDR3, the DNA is TGCGCCAGCAGCTCCCGTCCGACAGGGGGCCACACTGAAGCTTTCTTT. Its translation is CASSSRPTGGHTEAFF.

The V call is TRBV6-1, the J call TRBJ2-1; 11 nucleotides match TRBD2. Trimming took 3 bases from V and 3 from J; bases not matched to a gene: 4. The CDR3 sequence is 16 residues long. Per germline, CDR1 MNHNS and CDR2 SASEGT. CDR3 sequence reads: CASSDPGTSGYNEQFF. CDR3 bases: TGTGCCAGCAGTGACCCCGGGACTAGCGGCTACAATGAGCAGTTCTTC.

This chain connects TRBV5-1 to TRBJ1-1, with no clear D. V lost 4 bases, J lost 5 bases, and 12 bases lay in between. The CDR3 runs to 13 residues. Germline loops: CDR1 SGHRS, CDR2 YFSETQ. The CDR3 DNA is TGCGCCAGCAGCACGGAGGCGGGAACTGAAGCTTTCTTT. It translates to CASSTEAGTEAFF. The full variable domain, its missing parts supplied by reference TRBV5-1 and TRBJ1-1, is KAGVTQTPRYLIKTRGQQVTLSCSPISGHRSVSWYQQTPGQGLQFLFEYFSETQRNKGNFPGRFSGRQFSNSRSEMNVSTLELGDSALYLCASSTEAGTEAFFGQGTRLTVV.

In DNA form, the CDR3 reads TGCGCCAGCAGTGAGAATAGGGACAGGGAGACCGGGGAGCTGTTTTTT. Protein sequence: CASSENRDRETGELFF. The gene calls are TRBV10-1 and TRBJ2-2, with 9 bases aligning to TRBD1. The CDR3 sequence is 16 residues long. Germline CDR1 and CDR2: WNHNN and SYGVQD (reference sequence). The V and J ends lost 2 bases and 5 bases, in that order; junction bases with no gene match: 6.

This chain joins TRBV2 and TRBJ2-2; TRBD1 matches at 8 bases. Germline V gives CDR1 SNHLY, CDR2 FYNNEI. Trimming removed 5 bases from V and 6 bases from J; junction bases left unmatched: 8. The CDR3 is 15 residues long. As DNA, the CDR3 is TGTGCCAGCAGTCTGACAGGGGTTTGGTCCGGGGAGCTGTTTTTT. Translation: CASSLTGVWSGELFF.

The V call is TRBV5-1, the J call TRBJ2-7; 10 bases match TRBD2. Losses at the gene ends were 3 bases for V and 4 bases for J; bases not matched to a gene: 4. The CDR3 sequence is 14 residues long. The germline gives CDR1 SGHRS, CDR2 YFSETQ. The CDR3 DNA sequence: TGCGCCAGCAGCTCGGCTAGCGGGAGTTACGAGCAGTACTTC. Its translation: CASSSASGSYEQYF.

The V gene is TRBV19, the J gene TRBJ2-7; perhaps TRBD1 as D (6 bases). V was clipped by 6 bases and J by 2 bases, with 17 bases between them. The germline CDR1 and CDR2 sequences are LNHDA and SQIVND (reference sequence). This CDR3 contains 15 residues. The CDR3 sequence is CASSLSGVNTYEQYF. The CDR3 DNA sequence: TGTGCCAGTAGCTTGTCAGGGGTCAACACCTACGAGCAGTACTTC.

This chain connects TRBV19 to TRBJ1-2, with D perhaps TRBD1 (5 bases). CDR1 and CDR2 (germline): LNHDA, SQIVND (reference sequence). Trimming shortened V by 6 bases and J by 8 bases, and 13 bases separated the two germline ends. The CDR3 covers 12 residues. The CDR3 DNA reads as TGTGCCAGTAGGCTCAGGGATAACGGCTACACCTTC. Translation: CASRLRDNGYTF.

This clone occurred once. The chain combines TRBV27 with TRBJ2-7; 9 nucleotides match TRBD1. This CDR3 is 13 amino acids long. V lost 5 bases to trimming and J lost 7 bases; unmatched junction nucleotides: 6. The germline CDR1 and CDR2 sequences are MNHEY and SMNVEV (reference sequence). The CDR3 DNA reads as TGTGCCAGCAGTACACAGGGGGCTTGGGAGCAGTACTTC. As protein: CASSTQGAWEQYF.

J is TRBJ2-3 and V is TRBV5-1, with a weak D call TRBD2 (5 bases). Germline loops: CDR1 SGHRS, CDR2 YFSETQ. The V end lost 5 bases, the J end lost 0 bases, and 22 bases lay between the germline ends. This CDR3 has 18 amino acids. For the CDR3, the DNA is TGCGCCAGCAGTCAAGCGGCGCGGAAAGCACTAAGCACAGATACGCAGTATTTT. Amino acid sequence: CASSQAARKALSTDTQYF.

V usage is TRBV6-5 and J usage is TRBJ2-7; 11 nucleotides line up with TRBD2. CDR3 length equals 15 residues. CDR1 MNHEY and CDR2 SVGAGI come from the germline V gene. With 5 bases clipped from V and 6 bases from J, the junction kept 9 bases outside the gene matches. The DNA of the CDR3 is TGTGCCAGCAGTCTTACTAGCGGGGGACGGAGCGAGCAGTACTTC. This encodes CASSLTSGGRSEQYF.

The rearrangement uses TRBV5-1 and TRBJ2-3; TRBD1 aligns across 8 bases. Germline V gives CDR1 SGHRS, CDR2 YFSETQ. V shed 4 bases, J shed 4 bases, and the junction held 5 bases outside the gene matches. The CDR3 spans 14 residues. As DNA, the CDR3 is TGCGCCAGCAGCCCGACAGGGGACGCAGATACGCAGTATTTT. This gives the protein CASSPTGDADTQYF.

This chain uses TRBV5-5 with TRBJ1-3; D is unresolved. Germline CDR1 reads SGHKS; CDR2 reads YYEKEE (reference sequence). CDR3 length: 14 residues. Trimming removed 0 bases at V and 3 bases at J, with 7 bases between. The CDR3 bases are TGTGCCAGCAGCTTGGAATTAGGTGGAAACACCATATATTTT. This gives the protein CASSLELGGNTIYF.

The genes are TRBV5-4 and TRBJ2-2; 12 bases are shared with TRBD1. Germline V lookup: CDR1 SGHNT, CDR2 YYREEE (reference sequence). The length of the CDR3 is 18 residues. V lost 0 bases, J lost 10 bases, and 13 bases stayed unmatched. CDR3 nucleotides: TGTGCCAGCAGCTTGGGGGGGACCGGGACAGGGGGCGCGGAGGAGCTGTTTTTT. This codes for CASSLGGTGTGGAEELFF.

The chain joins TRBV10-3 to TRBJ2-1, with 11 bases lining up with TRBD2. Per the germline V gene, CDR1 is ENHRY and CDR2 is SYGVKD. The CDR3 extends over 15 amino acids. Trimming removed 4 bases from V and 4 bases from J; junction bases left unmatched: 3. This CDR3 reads CAISVGTSGYNEQFF. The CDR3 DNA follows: TGTGCCATCAGTGTGGGGACTAGCGGATACAATGAGCAGTTCTTC.

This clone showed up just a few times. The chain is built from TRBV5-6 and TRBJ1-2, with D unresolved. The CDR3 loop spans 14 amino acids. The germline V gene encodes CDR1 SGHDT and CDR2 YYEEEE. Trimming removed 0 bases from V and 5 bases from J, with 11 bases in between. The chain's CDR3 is CASSLGGVGYGYTF. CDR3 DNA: TGTGCCAGCAGCTTGGGCGGGGTAGGGTATGGCTACACCTTC. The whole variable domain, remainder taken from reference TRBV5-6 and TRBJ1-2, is DAGVTQSPTHLIKTRGQQVTLRCSPKSGHDTVSWYQQALGQGPQFIFQYYEEEERQRGNFPDRFSGHQFPNYSSELNVNALLLGDSALYLCASSLGGVGYGYTFGSGTRLTVV.

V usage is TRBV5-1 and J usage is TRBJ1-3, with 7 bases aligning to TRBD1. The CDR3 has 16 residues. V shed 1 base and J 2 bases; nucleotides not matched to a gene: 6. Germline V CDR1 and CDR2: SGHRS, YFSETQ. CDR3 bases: TGCGCCAGCAGCTTGACAGGGGAGGAGACTGGAAACACCATATATTTT. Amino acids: CASSLTGEETGNTIYF. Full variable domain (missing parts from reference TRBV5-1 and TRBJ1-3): KAGVTQTPRYLIKTRGQQVTLSCSPISGHRSVSWYQQTPGQGLQFLFEYFSETQRNKGNFPGRFSGRQFSNSRSEMNVSTLELGDSALYLCASSLTGEETGNTIYFGEGSWLTVV.

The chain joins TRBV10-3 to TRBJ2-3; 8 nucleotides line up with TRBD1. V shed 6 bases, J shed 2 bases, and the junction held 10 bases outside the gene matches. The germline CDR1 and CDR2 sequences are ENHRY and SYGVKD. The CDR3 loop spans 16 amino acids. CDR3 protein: CAIRTPDRGNTDTQYF. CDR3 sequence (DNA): TGTGCCATCAGAACTCCCGACAGGGGAAACACAGATACGCAGTATTTT.